This T cell receptor beta chain was retrieved from a study of T cell changes during pregnancy in multiple sclerosis. Germline V gives CDR1 MNHNY, CDR2 SVGAGI (reference sequence). Trimming left V 0 bases short and J 4 bases short, with 6 bases between. The CDR3 consists of 14 residues. Profiled with immunoSEQ multiplex PCR; TCRdb holds only in-frame clones, not every one. The sample comprises around 77,000 clones, around 91% of which are singletons, and 0.6% to 0.8% rests with the top ten. This TCR derives from a female donor in good health, enrolled as a control in a pregnancy study. The sample here was peripheral blood, taken in the third trimester of pregnancy. The chain combines TRBV6-6 with TRBJ2-2; D remains unclear. The CDR3, as DNA: TGTGCCAGCAGTTACTCGAGTCGCACCGGGGAGCTGTTTTTT. It is translated as CASSYSSRTGELFF.